These 3 T cell receptor beta chains share one sample of origin, sequenced in a study of OX40 agonist ivuxolimab in advanced cancers. The data were produced by immunoSEQ multiplex PCR, yet TCRdb's version contains in-frame clones alone and is incomplete. Here the sample spans just over 20,000 clones, around nine tenths being singletons. The specimen comprised CD4+ or CD8+ T cells sorted from blood, sampled in a trial of the OX40 agonist ivuxolimab. The source is an adult with an advanced solid tumor such as melanoma, head and neck, liver or kidney cancer.

This sequence joins TRBV6-6 and TRBJ2-7; D gene unclear. The ends were cut back, 0 bases at V and 7 bases at J, with 19 bases in the middle. In germline, CDR1 is MNHNY, CDR2 SVGAGI (reference sequence). The CDR3 has 16 amino acids. CDR3 residues: CASSYSRQEDMGEQYF. CDR3 DNA sequence: TGTGCCAGCAGTTACTCAAGGCAGGAAGATATGGGGGAGCAGTACTTC.

This chain uses TRBV10-2 with TRBJ2-2, with TRBD1 as a possible D gene (6 bases). The CDR3 is 15 amino acids. Germline CDR1 WSHSY, CDR2 SAAADI. Trimming shortened V by 5 bases and J by 0 bases, and 10 bases separated the two germline ends. DNA for the CDR3: TGCGCCAGCAGTCTGACAGGAACGAACACCGGGGAGCTGTTTTTT. Residues: CASSLTGTNTGELFF.

The rearrangement links TRBV19 to TRBJ2-1; D is ambiguous. Between the trimmed V and J ends, which lost 1 base and 0 bases, there was a span of 7 bases. The CDR3 totals 15 residues. From germline, CDR1 is LNHDA and CDR2 SQIVND (reference sequence). The CDR3 loop reads CASSIGSSSYNEQFF. CDR3 nucleotides: TGTGCCAGTAGTATAGGGTCCAGCTCCTACAATGAGCAGTTCTTC. Supplemented by reference TRBV19 and TRBJ2-1, the full variable domain reads DGGITQSPKYLFRKEGQNVTLSCEQNLNHDAMYWYRQDPGQGLRLIYYSQIVNDFQKGDIAEGYSVSREKKESFPLTVTSAQKNPTAFYLCASSIGSSSYNEQFFGPGTRLTVL.